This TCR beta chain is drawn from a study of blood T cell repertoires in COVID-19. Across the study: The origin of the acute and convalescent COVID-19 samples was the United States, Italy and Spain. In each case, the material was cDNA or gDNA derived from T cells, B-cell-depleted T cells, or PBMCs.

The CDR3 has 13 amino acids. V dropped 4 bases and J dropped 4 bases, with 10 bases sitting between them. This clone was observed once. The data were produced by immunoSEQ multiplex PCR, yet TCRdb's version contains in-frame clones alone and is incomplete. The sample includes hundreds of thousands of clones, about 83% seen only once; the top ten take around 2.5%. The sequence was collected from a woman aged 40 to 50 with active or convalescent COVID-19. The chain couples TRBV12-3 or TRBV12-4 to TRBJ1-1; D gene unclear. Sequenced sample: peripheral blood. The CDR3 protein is CASSSSTVTEAFF. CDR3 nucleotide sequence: TGTGCCAGCAGTTCCTCCACGGTCACTGAAGCTTTCTTT.